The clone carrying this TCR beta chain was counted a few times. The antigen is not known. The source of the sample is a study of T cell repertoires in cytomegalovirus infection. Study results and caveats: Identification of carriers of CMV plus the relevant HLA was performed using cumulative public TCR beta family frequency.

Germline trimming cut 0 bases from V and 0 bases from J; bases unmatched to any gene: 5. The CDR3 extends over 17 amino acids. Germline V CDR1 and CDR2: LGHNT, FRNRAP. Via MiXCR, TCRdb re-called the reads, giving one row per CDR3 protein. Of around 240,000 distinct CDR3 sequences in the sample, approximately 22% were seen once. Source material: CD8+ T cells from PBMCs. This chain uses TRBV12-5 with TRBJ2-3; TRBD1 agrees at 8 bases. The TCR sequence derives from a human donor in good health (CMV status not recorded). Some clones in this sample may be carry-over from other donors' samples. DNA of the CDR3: TGTGCTAGTGGTTTGGTACAGCGGACAGGGAGCACAGATACGCAGTATTTT. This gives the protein CASGLVQRTGSTDTQYF.